This entry concerns a single T cell receptor beta chain. Its antigen is unknown. Using its own MiXCR run on the 5' RACE reads, TCRdb lists one record per CDR3 protein. Among fewer than 400,000 distinct CDR3 sequences, about 17% were seen once, and the ten largest hold about 22%. These data originate in a study of T-cell memory formation after mild COVID-19. Study-level background: Clustering of TCRs was largely donor specific. Regarding the study as a whole: The study found balanced CD4/CD8 in clones contracting day 15 to 85 and a CD4+ lean in later expanders. Some clones that responded were present in memory (sampled pre-infection), which suggests cross-reactive memory joined.

The CDR3 totals 14 residues. Germline V gene sequence: CDR1 MNHEY, CDR2 SVGEGT. V shed 5 bases and J 3 bases; nucleotides not matched to a gene: 5. The sample consisted of PBMCs or a T cell subset sorted from them (not recorded which). The receptor comes from a man aged 18 to 35 who had mild COVID-19 (a few samples of this study predate the infection). Cell type and time point are not known. The V call is TRBV6-2 or TRBV6-3, the J call TRBJ2-7; TRBD1 matches at 9 bases. Here the CDR3 reads CASSRRDRVYEQYF. The CDR3 DNA follows: TGTGCCAGCAGTCGCCGGGACAGGGTCTACGAGCAGTACTTC.